This entry is about one T cell receptor beta chain. This sample was taken from a study of long-term antiretroviral therapy in people with HIV. The V gene lost 5 bases and the J gene lost 3 bases, with 8 bases spanning the gap. This CDR3 region has 13 residues. Looked up from germline, CDR1 is SEHNR and CDR2 is FQNEAQ (reference sequence). Sequencing relied on immunoSEQ assay v3.0, run at survey level. Libraries were prepared by immunoSEQ multiplex PCR; TCRdb keeps only in-frame clonotypes and omits some of them. The sample shows 15,000 or so clones, around 84% of them seen only once. This sample comprised unsorted PBMCs, obtained 0.4 years after starting antiretroviral therapy. The sequence was obtained from a man aged 30-40 years with HIV. This chain uses TRBV7-9 with TRBJ1-5, with D maybe TRBD1 (6 bases). CDR3 sequence: CASSAGDNQPQHF. The CDR3 bases are TGTGCCAGCAGCGCAGGGGACAATCAGCCCCAGCATTTT. The variable domain in full, completed from reference TRBV7-9 and TRBJ1-5, reads DTGVSQNPRHKITKRGQNVTFRCDPISEHNRLYWYRQTLGQGPEFLTYFQNEAQLEKSRLLSDRFSAERPKGSFSTLEIQRTEQGDSAMYLCASSAGDNQPQHFGDGTRLSIL.